This passage covers 6 T cell receptor beta chains from one sample sequenced in a study of blood T cell repertoires in COVID-19. TCRdb's copy holds only in-frame clones and misses some; the assay was immunoSEQ multiplex PCR. Among under 300,000 clones listed, approximately 83% were seen once. Sequenced sample: PBMCs or T cells enriched from blood (not recorded which). All receptors derive from a woman between 40 and 50 years old with acute COVID-19.

This clone was found a few times. The gene calls are TRBV7-9 and TRBJ1-4; 7 nucleotides agree with TRBD1. Unmatched junction bases numbered 2, after V lost 4 bases and J lost 0 bases. The V gene's germline CDR1 is SEHNR and CDR2 FQNEAQ (reference sequence). This CDR3 spans 15 amino acids. The CDR3 nucleotides read TGTGCCAGCAGCTCGGGACAGTCAACTAATGAAAAACTGTTTTTT. Encoded protein: CASSSGQSTNEKLFF. Based on the CDR3 plus reference TRBV7-9 and TRBJ1-4, the full variable domain is DTGVSQNPRHKITKRGQNVTFRCDPISEHNRLYWYRQTLGQGPEFLTYFQNEAQLEKSRLLSDRFSAERPKGSFSTLEIQRTEQGDSAMYLCASSSGQSTNEKLFFGSGTQLSVL.

CDR3 sequence reads: CARPLTGSGEQYF. For the CDR3, the DNA is TGTGCCAGGCCCCTAACGGGGTCGGGAGAGCAGTACTTC. The gene calls are TRBV19 and TRBJ2-7; weak D call: TRBD2 (5 bases). The CDR3 is 13 residues long. Germline V CDR1 and CDR2: LNHDA, SQIVND (reference sequence). Trimming stripped 9 bases from V and 7 bases from J, with 19 bases between.

V usage is TRBV28 and J usage is TRBJ2-5, with 7 nucleotides matching TRBD2. The CDR3 loop spans 15 amino acids. V shed 2 bases, J shed 5 bases, and the junction held 8 bases outside the gene matches. The germline V gene encodes CDR1 MDHEN and CDR2 SYDVKM. As DNA, the CDR3 is TGTGCCAGCAGTTTAGTGGGAGGGCCGGAGGAGACCCAGTACTTC. Amino acid sequence: CASSLVGGPEETQYF.

This chain uses TRBV5-1 with TRBJ2-1, with a tentative D call TRBD1 (5 bases). The germline V and J ends were trimmed by 0 bases and 0 bases, with 7 bases remaining between them. The CDR3 has 15 residues. The germline V gene encodes CDR1 SGHRS and CDR2 YFSETQ. The CDR3 sequence: CASSLGQSSYNEQFF. CDR3 sequence (DNA): TGCGCCAGCAGCTTGGGACAGAGCTCCTACAATGAGCAGTTCTTC. The full variable domain, rest sourced from reference TRBV5-1 and TRBJ2-1, is KAGVTQTPRYLIKTRGQQVTLSCSPISGHRSVSWYQQTPGQGLQFLFEYFSETQRNKGNFPGRFSGRQFSNSRSEMNVSTLELGDSALYLCASSLGQSSYNEQFFGPGTRLTVL.

The chain couples TRBV3-1 (or the pseudogene TRBV3-2) to TRBJ1-1; 8 bases align to TRBD1. The CDR3 contains 12 residues. Looked up from germline, CDR1 is LGHDT and CDR2 is YNNKEL (reference sequence). Trimming cost V 4 bases and J 11 bases; bases outside gene matches: 6. The CDR3 DNA reads TGTGCCAGCAGCCGAATGGGACAGGTGGCTTTCTTT. Encoded protein: CASSRMGQVAFF.

The J gene is TRBJ1-1, the V gene TRBV7-8; D remains unclear. CDR1 SGHVS and CDR2 FQNEAQ come from the germline V gene. This CDR3 is built from 19 residues. Deletions cut 0 bases from V and 3 bases from J, with 23 bases between. CDR3 residues: CASSLARGGLTPLDTEAFF. The CDR3 region has the DNA TGTGCCAGCAGCTTAGCGCGGGGAGGGCTAACCCCGTTGGACACTGAAGCTTTCTTT.